Sequencing of this TCR beta chain was carried out in a study of cytomegalovirus exposure and HLA in healthy donors. Overall study findings and caveats: Reported performance of the classifier showed diagnosis of cytomegalovirus status with high specificity and sensitivity. Later genetic work tied a missense DCLRE1C variant to beta-chain V and J trimming. In vitro data verified three CMV-associated chains as specific for CMV antigens.

The V gene lost 6 bases and the J gene lost 2 bases, with 16 bases spanning the gap. The CDR3 is 16 residues long. The germline CDR1 and CDR2 sequences are LNHDA and SQIVND (reference sequence). On this clone: Its antigen is unknown.

Vbeta (60) and Jbeta (13) primers were used in the PCR. Some clones are missing from TCRdb's copy, which holds only in-frame ones; the method was immunoSEQ multiplex PCR. The sample totals 150,000 to 250,000 clones. This sequence was found in a boy between 10 and 17 years old in good health and CMV-seronegative. The sample comprised PBMCs. V and J are TRBV19 and TRBJ1-4, with D possibly TRBD1 on 5 matching bases. CDR3 in amino acids: CASRNAGGGTNEKLFF. CDR3 in DNA: TGTGCCAGTAGAAACGCCGGGGGTGGCACTAATGAAAAACTGTTTTTT.